Each of the 2 T cell receptor beta chains below was sequenced from the same sample in a study of blood T cell repertoires in COVID-19. Sequencing used immunoSEQ multiplex PCR; TCRdb keeps in-frame clones, though not all of them. The sample lists roughly 200,000 clones; around 85% were seen once. Input material: peripheral blood. These receptors were obtained from a woman aged 60-75 years with acute or convalescent COVID-19.

V and J are TRBV30 and TRBJ2-7; 7 nucleotides agree with TRBD1. Germline CDR1 reads GTSNPN; CDR2 reads SVGIG (reference sequence). The CDR3 contains 12 residues. V lost 1 base, J lost 7 bases, and 4 bases stayed unmatched. CDR3 in amino acids: CAWSDRGREQYF. The CDR3 region has the DNA TGTGCCTGGAGTGACAGGGGTAGGGAGCAGTACTTC.

V and J are TRBV29-1 and TRBJ2-2, with 10 bases that match TRBD2. Germline loops: CDR1 SQVTM, CDR2 ANQGSEA. This CDR3 is 16 amino acids long. V was pared by 7 bases and J by 5 bases, with 13 bases of the junction left unmatched. The CDR3 DNA reads as TGCAGCGCCTACCAATCTAGCGGGAGAGGAACCGGGGAGCTGTTTTTT. It yields the protein CSAYQSSGRGTGELFF.